This T cell receptor beta chain was recovered during a study of CD8+ T cells in alopecia areata. Study-level background: Treated patients were given 5 to 10 mg oral tofacitinib twice daily. Points from the study as a whole: Tofacitinib significantly reduced both scalp clonality and expanded CD8+ clones among the top 100.

RNA was extracted and reverse transcribed into cDNA as the sequencing template. Produced via immunoSEQ multiplex PCR; TCRdb's table is partial and in-frame only. The sample lists 200,000 to 250,000 clones, roughly two fifths occurring once. This clone has a handful of counts. As yet, its antigen is unknown. Treatment here: oral pan-JAK inhibitor, 5-10 mg twice daily. Alopecia areata patients gave lesional scalp punch biopsies and peripheral blood samples. The CDR3 runs to 15 residues. Germline lookup yields CDR1 SGHRS and CDR2 YFSETQ. With 2 bases clipped from V and 5 bases from J, the junction kept 6 bases outside the gene matches.

The rearrangement links TRBV5-1 to TRBJ1-4; 7 nucleotides agree with TRBD1. The sequence was collected from a human donor with alopecia areata. The source was CD4+ T cells sorted from blood, collected around week 30, from a patient treated with tofacitinib. CDR3 protein: CASSLATTGNEKLFF. In DNA, the CDR3 is TGCGCCAGCAGCTTAGCGACGACAGGGAATGAAAAACTGTTTTTT.